Presented here are 24 T cell receptor beta chains from one specimen sequenced in a study of identifying expanded T cells in peripheral blood. Sequencing used immunoSEQ multiplex PCR; TCRdb keeps in-frame clones, though not all of them. Of more than 45,000 clones in the sample, around 81% are singletons; the top ten hold under 20%. Sequenced sample: blood. These receptors were taken from a person aged 18-69 years in good health.

The chain is built from TRBV5-6 and TRBJ1-3; 11 nucleotides line up with TRBD1. Germline values: CDR1 SGHDT, CDR2 YYEEEE. CDR3 length: 16 amino acids. Germline trimming cut 5 bases from V and 4 bases from J; bases unmatched to any gene: 8. The CDR3 region is CASRPWTGGKGNTIYF. The CDR3 nucleotides read TGTGCCAGCAGACCTTGGACAGGGGGCAAAGGAAACACCATATATTTT.

The genes are TRBV5-1 and TRBJ2-7, with 9 nucleotides matching TRBD1. Germline CDR1 and CDR2: SGHRS and YFSETQ. The V gene end was trimmed by 1 base and the J gene end by 3 bases; junction bases not matched to a gene: 11. The CDR3 runs to 17 residues. DNA of the CDR3: TGCGCCAGCAGCTTGCTACCTGGACAGGGGCGAAACTACGAGCAGTACTTC. This codes for CASSLLPGQGRNYEQYF. The full variable domain, its missing parts supplied by reference TRBV5-1 and TRBJ2-7, is KAGVTQTPRYLIKTRGQQVTLSCSPISGHRSVSWYQQTPGQGLQFLFEYFSETQRNKGNFPGRFSGRQFSNSRSEMNVSTLELGDSALYLCASSLLPGQGRNYEQYFGPGTRLTVT.

This clone was observed a single time. The rearrangement links TRBV11-2 to TRBJ2-6, with 8 bases identical to TRBD2. J gave up 0 bases and V 6 bases, and 10 bases lay outside the gene matches. The CDR3 is 18 residues long. Germline V gene sequence: CDR1 SGHAT, CDR2 FQNNGV. The CDR3 coding sequence is TGTGCCAGCAGTCCCGACCCAGCGGGAGCCTCTGGGGCCAACGTCCTGACTTTC. As protein: CASSPDPAGASGANVLTF. The variable domain in full, with the rest retrieved from reference TRBV11-2 and TRBJ2-6, is EAGVAQSPRYKIIEKRQSVAFWCNPISGHATLYWYQQILGQGPKLLIQFQNNGVVDDSQLPKDRFSAERLKGVDSTLKIQPAKLEDSAVYLCASSPDPAGASGANVLTFGAGSRLTVL.

This clone was seen once. This chain connects TRBV18 to TRBJ2-3; TRBD2 agrees at 11 bases. CDR1 and CDR2 from the germline V gene are KGHSH and LQKENI. The CDR3 is made up of 14 amino acids. V shed 6 bases, J shed 3 bases, and the junction held 2 bases outside the gene matches. CDR3 DNA: TGTGCCAGCTCGACTAGCGGGATAACAGATACGCAGTATTTT. Translation gives CASSTSGITDTQYF.

The chain uses TRBV18 and TRBJ1-1; D call uncertain. The length of the CDR3 is 13 residues. Germline lookup yields CDR1 KGHSH and CDR2 LQKENI. Deletions cut 2 bases from V and 2 bases from J, with 6 bases between. The CDR3: CASSPNRNTEAFF. In DNA form, the CDR3 reads TGTGCCAGCTCACCAAACCGAAACACTGAAGCTTTCTTT.

Remarks on this clone: Within the sample, other DNA sequences also encode this same CDR3. The genes are TRBV7-6 and TRBJ1-1; no firm D call. Germline CDR1 reads SGHVS; CDR2 reads FNYEAQ. V gave up 1 base and J gave up 2 bases, with 5 bases separating them. The CDR3 loop spans 13 amino acids. The CDR3 here is CASSLGQNTEAFF. The CDR3 DNA sequence: TGTGCCAGCAGCTTAGGGCAAAACACTGAAGCTTTCTTT.

The chain carries TRBV6-5 and TRBJ1-6; D gene unclear. Germline V gene data show CDR1 as MNHEY and CDR2 as SVGAGI. The V gene lost 0 bases and the J gene lost 7 bases, with 10 bases spanning the gap. CDR3 length equals 15 residues. CDR3 loop: CASSYSRTGNSPLHF. As DNA, the CDR3 is TGTGCCAGCAGTTACTCCCGGACTGGAAATTCACCCCTCCACTTT.

V usage is TRBV2 and J usage is TRBJ1-1; the match to TRBD1 covers 12 bases. The germline CDR1 and CDR2 sequences are SNHLY and FYNNEI. CDR3 length: 21 residues. J gave up 0 bases and V 1 base, and 15 bases lay outside the gene matches. As DNA, the CDR3 is TGTGCCAGCAGTGAAGTATTGCCGGGACAGGGGGCGACATCTATGAACACTGAAGCTTTCTTT. Its translation: CASSEVLPGQGATSMNTEAFF.

This clone appeared a few times. One end of the junction varies from germline; a read error may be responsible. This chain links TRBV6-5 with TRBJ1-2; 9 bases are a match to TRBD1. CDR1 and CDR2 from the germline V gene are MNHEY and SVGAGI. CDR3 length equals 12 residues. This chain's CDR3 is CASTSGTGIYSF. The CDR3 region has the DNA TGTGCCAGCACGTCGGGGACAGGGATATACTCCTTC.

V and J are TRBV7-3 and TRBJ1-3; D perhaps matches TRBD1 (5 bases). Germline loops: CDR1 SGHTA, CDR2 FQGTGA. The CDR3 totals 14 residues. V was cut by 0 bases and J by 4 bases, with 7 bases left in between. The CDR3 DNA follows: TGTGCCAGCAGCTTAACAGGGGCCGGAAACACCATATATTTT. This gives the protein CASSLTGAGNTIYF. The variable domain in full, completed from reference TRBV7-3 and TRBJ1-3, reads GAGVSQTPSNKVTEKGKYVELRCDPISGHTALYWYRQSLGQGPEFLIYFQGTGAADDSGLPNDRFFAVRPEGSVSTLKIQRTERGDSAVYLCASSLTGAGNTIYFGEGSWLTVV.

V is TRBV5-1 and J is TRBJ2-2, with 7 bases aligning to TRBD2. This CDR3 is 15 amino acids long. Germline CDR1 SGHRS, CDR2 YFSETQ. Losses at the gene ends were 1 base for V and 3 bases for J; bases not matched to a gene: 3. CDR3 sequence: CASSLTGGDTGELFF. DNA of the CDR3: TGCGCCAGCAGCTTGACGGGGGGAGACACCGGGGAGCTGTTTTTT. Full variable domain (rest looked up from reference TRBV5-1 and TRBJ2-2): KAGVTQTPRYLIKTRGQQVTLSCSPISGHRSVSWYQQTPGQGLQFLFEYFSETQRNKGNFPGRFSGRQFSNSRSEMNVSTLELGDSALYLCASSLTGGDTGELFFGEGSRLTVL.

CDR3 loop: CASSRRPGGTYEQYV. The CDR3 DNA reads as TGTGCCAGCAGCCGTAGGCCAGGGGGTACCTACGAGCAGTACGTC. The chain is built from TRBV5-6 and TRBJ2-7, with TRBD1 matching over 7 bases. This CDR3 contains 15 residues. From germline, CDR1 is SGHDT and CDR2 YYEEEE. V shed 4 bases, J shed 2 bases, and the junction held 9 bases outside the gene matches.

This rearrangement joins TRBV7-9 to TRBJ2-1; 11 bases match TRBD2. In germline, CDR1 is SEHNR, CDR2 FQNEAQ (reference sequence). Trimming took 3 bases from V and 4 from J; bases not matched to a gene: 5. This CDR3 is built from 16 residues. The CDR3 region is CASSLALAGDYNEQFF. In nucleotides, the CDR3 is TGTGCCAGCAGCTTGGCACTAGCGGGAGATTACAATGAGCAGTTCTTC. Complete variable domain (other parts from reference TRBV7-9 and TRBJ2-1): DTGVSQNPRHKITKRGQNVTFRCDPISEHNRLYWYRQTLGQGPEFLTYFQNEAQLEKSRLLSDRFSAERPKGSFSTLEIQRTEQGDSAMYLCASSLALAGDYNEQFFGPGTRLTVL.

A few counts support this clone. The J gene is TRBJ2-7, the V gene TRBV7-9; 8 bases line up with TRBD1. The CDR3 covers 13 residues. Losses at the gene ends were 5 bases for V and 7 bases for J; bases not matched to a gene: 7. Per germline, CDR1 SEHNR and CDR2 FQNEAQ (reference sequence). CDR3 bases: TGTGCCAGCAGCCCGGGACAGGATCGAGAGCAGTACTTC. This encodes CASSPGQDREQYF.

The CDR3 DNA sequence: TGTGCCACCAGCAGACCCGGACAGTCTCTAGGTGGCTACACCTTC. Protein product: CATSRPGQSLGGYTF. The V and J genes are TRBV15 and TRBJ1-2; the D gene is possibly TRBD1 (6 bases). V was trimmed by 2 bases and J by 7 bases, leaving 17 bases between them. The CDR3 has 15 residues. Germline V CDR1 and CDR2: LNHNV, YYDKDF (reference sequence).

The DNA of the CDR3 is TGTGCCAGCAGTGGGGTACGCGGGGGTAGCACAGATACGCAGTATTTT. Its protein product is CASSGVRGGSTDTQYF. This chain connects TRBV2 to TRBJ2-3; 7 bases align to TRBD2. V lost 4 bases and J lost 0; bases outside the gene matches: 7. The CDR3 is 16 amino acids. Germline values: CDR1 SNHLY, CDR2 FYNNEI.

In its sample, this clone is medium-sized. The rearrangement links TRBV29-1 to TRBJ2-1; 10 bases agree with TRBD1. Germline V lookup: CDR1 SQVTM, CDR2 ANQGSEA. Trimming at V came to 1 base and at J to 5 bases, leaving 8 bases not matched to a gene. The CDR3 extends over 16 amino acids. CDR3 coding DNA: TGCAGCGTTGAAGCCCCACGGGACAGGGGCCACAATGAGCAGTTCTTC. It yields the protein CSVEAPRDRGHNEQFF.

The chain recombines TRBV29-1 with TRBJ1-5; TRBD1 matches at 11 bases. The V segment lost 4 bases and the J segment 6 bases; nucleotides outside the gene matches: 14. The CDR3 runs 17 residues. Germline CDR1 SQVTM, CDR2 ANQGSEA. CDR3 region: CSVGVTGTGGSSQPQHF. CDR3 bases: TGCAGCGTTGGGGTCACCGGGACAGGGGGTTCTAGTCAGCCCCAGCATTTT.

V and J are TRBV2 and TRBJ2-7; a weak D match, TRBD1 (5 bases). The germline gives CDR1 SNHLY, CDR2 FYNNEI. The CDR3 totals 15 residues. Between the trimmed V and J ends, which lost 3 bases and 4 bases, there was a span of 16 bases. CDR3 protein: CASSDQGFAPYEQYV. The CDR3 region has the DNA TGTGCCAGCAGTGACCAGGGATTCGCTCCATACGAGCAGTACGTC.

The chain couples TRBV9 to TRBJ1-4, with D perhaps TRBD1 (5 bases). Germline V gene sequence: CDR1 SGDLS, CDR2 YYNGEE. V lost 0 bases to trimming and J lost 3 bases, with 9 bases between them. This CDR3 has 15 residues. In DNA, the CDR3 is TGTGCCAGCAGCGTAGAAGGGACCTCTAATGAAAAACTGTTTTTT. This sequence encodes CASSVEGTSNEKLFF.

This sequence joins TRBV4-1 and TRBJ1-3, with D perhaps TRBD1 (5 bases). V was cut by 3 bases and J by 8 bases, with 17 bases left in between. Germline CDR1 MGHRA, CDR2 YSYEKL. The CDR3 is 15 amino acids. CDR3 sequence (DNA): TGCGCCAGCAGCCACAATGGGGGGGGTTCGTACACCATATATTTT. It yields the protein CASSHNGGGSYTIYF.

This clone was counted a few times. J is TRBJ2-1 and V is TRBV10-3, with 14 bases aligning to TRBD2. This CDR3 has 15 residues. The germline CDR1 and CDR2 sequences are ENHRY and SYGVKD. J gave up 6 bases and V 10 bases, and 8 bases lay outside the gene matches. CDR3 sequence reads: CATGSGTSGSNEQFF. In nucleotides, the CDR3 is TGTGCCACAGGATCCGGGACTAGCGGGAGCAATGAGCAGTTCTTC.

J is TRBJ2-7 and V is TRBV14; maybe TRBD1 (5 bases). Trimming took off 4 bases at V and 0 bases at J, with 10 bases between the two ends. Germline V gene sequence: CDR1 SGHDN, CDR2 FVKESK. The CDR3 loop spans 14 amino acids. The CDR3 here is CASSPTQGSYEQYF. The CDR3 DNA sequence: TGTGCCAGCAGCCCTACTCAGGGCTCCTACGAGCAGTACTTC.

V gene TRBV7-9 combines with J gene TRBJ2-1; TRBD1 agrees at 12 bases. J was trimmed by 8 bases and V by 2 bases; bases with no gene match: 10. The CDR3 length is 17 residues. CDR1 SEHNR and CDR2 FQNEAQ come from the germline V gene (reference sequence). Here the CDR3 DNA reads TGTGCCAGCAGCTTACTCTCGGGGACAGGGGGCAAGGATGAGCAGTTCTTC. The encoded protein is CASSLLSGTGGKDEQFF.